The rows below give T cell receptor beta chains drawn from one sample of a study of blood T cells in healthy people across ages. TCRdb called the 5' RACE reads again in MiXCR, with one record for every CDR3 protein. The sample holds some 750,000 distinct CDR3 sequences, around a fifth seen once. The sequencing input was blood. These receptors all come from a man between 65 and 79 years old in good health. The CDR3 runs from the conserved cysteine through the conserved F or W. A D gene is named only where the DNA matches it firmly. Clone size, where shown, is once, few, many, or a class for clones that have expanded.

TRBJ2-5 | TRBV9 | TRBD1 | few | TGTGCCAGCAGCCACCAGACGGACAGGGAAGGACAAGAGACCCAGTACTTC | CASSHQTDREGQETQYF
TRBJ1-1 | TRBV29-1 | - | once | TGCAGCGCCACTAGGGCGGGGGTTGGGGACACTGAAGCTTTCTTT | CSATRAGVGDTEAFF
TRBJ1-2 | TRBV19 | - | - | TGTGCCAGTAGTATAGTCCCGCGCCCCTACTATGGCTACACCTTC | CASSIVPRPYYGYTF
TRBJ2-2 | TRBV19 | - | - | TGTGCCAGTAGTACATTAGCGGCTAGGACCGGGGAGCTGTTTTTT | CASSTLAARTGELFF
TRBJ1-2 | TRBV5-1 | - | - | TGCGCCAGCAGCTTGGTTTCACAGGTTGGTGGCTACACCTTC | CASSLVSQVGGYTF
TRBJ2-1 | TRBV5-1 | TRBD2 | - | TGCGCCAGCAGCTTGGTAGCGGGGGTGGATGAGCAGTTCTTC | CASSLVAGVDEQFF
TRBJ1-2 | TRBV7-8 | TRBD1 | - | TGTGCCAGCAGCTTAGCGAGGGGGCCGGTCTATGGCTACACCTTC | CASSLARGPVYGYTF
TRBJ1-1 | TRBV12-3/TRBV12-4 | - | - | TGTGCCAGCAGCTCCCTTCGGGGGGTGAACACTGAAGCTTTCTTT | CASSSLRGVNTEAFF
TRBJ2-5 | TRBV18 | TRBD2 | - | TGTGCCAGCTCACCAAAGCGGGGTGAAGAGACCCAGTACTTC | CASSPKRGEETQYF
TRBJ1-1 | TRBV6-1 | - | - | TGTGCCAGCAGTGAAAGGATCAGGGTTAACGCTGAAGCTTTCTTT | CASSERIRVNAEAFF
TRBJ2-1 | TRBV6-5 | TRBD1 | few | TGTGCCAGCAGGAATGGACAGGGTAACCCCAATGAGCAGTTCTTC | CASRNGQGNPNEQFF
TRBJ2-5 | TRBV14 | - | few | TGTGCCAGCAGCCAAGGGCTCCATGGCACAGAGACCCAGTACTTC | CASSQGLHGTETQYF
TRBJ2-5 | TRBV20-1 | TRBD1 | few | TGCAGTGCTCCGAGGGGGCTAGAGACCCAAGAGACCCAGTACTTC | CSAPRGLETQETQYF
TRBJ1-3 | TRBV28 | - | - | TGTGCCAGCAGTTGGAACCGATTCTCTGGAAACACCATATATTTT | CASSWNRFSGNTIYF
TRBJ2-7 | TRBV5-1 | - | many | TGCGCCAGCAGCTTTGTGGGTATGGACGAGCAGTACTTC | CASSFVGMDEQYF